These 28 T cell receptor beta chains share one sample of origin, sequenced in a study of cytomegalovirus exposure and HLA in healthy donors. With 60 Vbeta and 13 Jbeta primers, the PCR was carried out. Produced via immunoSEQ multiplex PCR; TCRdb's table is partial and in-frame only. The table shows around 90,000 clones, with roughly 86% occurring only once. Sequencing was done on a sample of PBMCs. These receptors were obtained from a man aged 30 to 39 in good health and CMV-seropositive.

This clone was recorded once. V gene TRBV19 combines with J gene TRBJ2-5; 9 nucleotides line up with TRBD2. This CDR3 comprises 15 residues. The germline V gene encodes CDR1 LNHDA and CDR2 SQIVND (reference sequence). With V trimmed by 7 bases and J by 3 bases, 9 bases remained unmatched. The CDR3 reads CASTALAGGEETQYF. The DNA for the CDR3 is TGTGCCAGTACCGCACTAGCGGGTGGTGAAGAGACCCAGTACTTC.

The rearrangement uses TRBV27 and TRBJ2-7, with a weak D call TRBD1 (5 bases). The germline gives CDR1 MNHEY, CDR2 SMNVEV (reference sequence). This CDR3 has 18 amino acids. Trimming took off 1 base at V and 3 bases at J, with 22 bases between the two ends. Written as DNA, the CDR3 is TGTGCCAGCAGTTTATTCTCACCAGCAGGGAATCCCTTCTACGAGCAGTACTTC. The encoded protein is CASSLFSPAGNPFYEQYF.

The genes are TRBV5-1 and TRBJ2-1; D unclear. The V end lost 4 bases, the J end lost 0 bases, and 11 bases lay between the germline ends. The CDR3 is 15 amino acids. Germline-derived CDR1 and CDR2 are SGHRS and YFSETQ. This chain's CDR3 is CASSLNPSSYNEQFF. The CDR3 DNA reads TGCGCCAGCAGCCTTAACCCGAGCTCCTACAATGAGCAGTTCTTC.

There are a few counts of this clone. The chain uses TRBV6-1 and TRBJ2-3; 9 nucleotides line up with TRBD2. The trim removed 6 bases at V and 3 bases at J, leaving 4 bases unmatched. The germline V gene encodes CDR1 MNHNS and CDR2 SASEGT. This CDR3 has 14 amino acids. CDR3 sequence reads: CASRATSGTDTQYF. The CDR3 nucleotides are TGTGCCAGCAGAGCGACTAGCGGAACAGATACGCAGTATTTT.

The chain couples TRBV7-9 to TRBJ2-1; D is unresolved. Germline values: CDR1 SEHNR, CDR2 FQNEAQ (reference sequence). The CDR3 covers 17 residues. V shed 4 bases and J shed 1 base, with 17 bases lying between them. CDR3 protein: CASSSAGQALSYNEQFF. The CDR3 DNA follows: TGTGCCAGCAGCTCCGCTGGGCAGGCCTTGTCCTACAATGAGCAGTTCTTC.

This chain joins TRBV14 and TRBJ1-5; 8 nucleotides line up with TRBD1. The trim removed 0 bases at V and 3 bases at J, leaving 7 bases unmatched. Germline CDR1 is SGHDN and CDR2 is FVKESK. The CDR3 length is 17 residues. The CDR3 bases are TGTGCCAGCAGCCAAGAATTAGGACAGGGAAACAATCAGCCCCAGCATTTT. It is translated as CASSQELGQGNNQPQHF.

This clone has just one count. The chain is built from TRBV7-6 and TRBJ2-5, with TRBD1 identical over 9 bases. Trimming took 0 bases from V and 5 from J; bases not matched to a gene: 4. The CDR3 has 15 amino acids. Germline-derived CDR1 and CDR2 are SGHVS and FNYEAQ. This CDR3 reads CASSLAGQGGETQYF. The CDR3 DNA is TGTGCCAGCAGCTTAGCGGGACAGGGAGGGGAGACCCAGTACTTC.

V usage is TRBV23-1 and J usage is TRBJ2-6; D is possibly TRBD1 (6 bases). TRBV23-1 has ORF status, its function being uncertain. The CDR3 contains 19 residues. Trimming left V 9 bases short and J 0 bases short, with 24 bases between. The CDR3 reads CASSRPPGQHISGANVLTF. DNA of the CDR3: TGCGCCAGTTCTAGGCCCCCCGGACAGCATATCTCTGGGGCCAACGTCCTGACTTTC.

As concerns this clone: In this CDR3 the conserved last residue, phenylalanine or tryptophan, is missing, so a read error is likely. CDR3 in amino acids: CASSYRVDYEQYL. As DNA, the CDR3 is TGTGCCAGCAGTTACAGGGTAGACTACGAGCAGTACCTC. The V call is TRBV27, the J call TRBJ2-7, with TRBD1 as a possible D gene (6 bases). Germline-derived CDR1 and CDR2 are MNHEY and SMNVEV (reference sequence). CDR3 length: 13 amino acids. Trimming took off 4 bases at V and 3 bases at J, with 10 bases between the two ends.

The chain recombines TRBV6-5 with TRBJ1-1, with D possibly matching TRBD1 (6 bases). From germline, CDR1 is MNHEY and CDR2 SVGAGI. The CDR3 consists of 15 residues. V was shortened by 4 bases and J by 5 bases, with 17 bases between the two germline ends. CDR3 DNA sequence: TGTGCCAGCAGTTCCTACAGGGTCTCAGGAACTGAAGCTTTCTTT. It specifies CASSSYRVSGTEAFF.

The rearrangement links TRBV30 to TRBJ2-1, with TRBD1 matching over 10 bases. Trimming removed 2 bases from V and 7 bases from J; junction bases left unmatched: 5. This CDR3 is built from 14 residues. In germline, CDR1 is GTSNPN, CDR2 SVGIG (reference sequence). The CDR3 protein is CAWSPGQGKNEQFF. For the CDR3, the DNA is TGTGCCTGGAGTCCGGGACAGGGGAAGAATGAGCAGTTCTTC.

The chain has TRBV11-2 and TRBJ2-2; 7 nucleotides match TRBD1. CDR3 length: 15 amino acids. Germline V gives CDR1 SGHAT, CDR2 FQNNGV. Trimming cost V 3 bases and J 6 bases; bases outside gene matches: 7. CDR3 coding DNA: TGTGCCAGCAGCTTTACAGGGGCCTCCGCCGGGGAGCTGTTTTTT. Translating it yields CASSFTGASAGELFF.

The chain is built from TRBV28 and TRBJ2-7; 9 bases are shared with TRBD2. Per germline, CDR1 MDHEN and CDR2 SYDVKM. After removal of 4 bases from V and 0 bases from J, the junction contained 7 bases not matched to a gene. This CDR3 contains 16 residues. The CDR3 DNA reads TGTGCCAGCAGTTCGCCTCTAGCGGGAAGCTCCTACGAGCAGTACTTC. It is translated as CASSSPLAGSSYEQYF.

The chain carries TRBV28 and TRBJ2-5, with 9 nucleotides matching TRBD1. The CDR3 spans 17 residues. The germline gives CDR1 MDHEN, CDR2 SYDVKM. Losses at the gene ends were 4 bases for V and 5 bases for J; bases not matched to a gene: 14. CDR3 in DNA: TGTGCCAGCAGTTCCCTCCTTGGGACAGGGCCTGGCGAGACCCAGTACTTC. It encodes CASSSLLGTGPGETQYF.

The V gene is TRBV6-1, the J gene TRBJ1-2, with no clear D. This CDR3 contains 12 residues. The V gene's germline CDR1 is MNHNS and CDR2 SASEGT. The CDR3 DNA reads TGTGGTACCACGGCGAGGGAGTATGGCTACACCTTC. It codes for CGTTAREYGYTF.

The chain employs TRBV5-1 and TRBJ1-1; possible D gene TRBD1, 6 bases. The CDR3 has 12 amino acids. Germline V gene lookup returns CDR1 SGHRS and CDR2 YFSETQ. V was shortened by 6 bases and J by 3 bases, with 9 bases between the two germline ends. The CDR3, as DNA: TGCGCCAGCACAGGGGATCACACTGAAGCTTTCTTT. Translating it yields CASTGDHTEAFF.

This chain connects TRBV19 to TRBJ1-1, with 7 bases lining up with TRBD1. Trimming removed 6 bases from V and 0 bases from J; junction bases left unmatched: 4. CDR1 is LNHDA and CDR2 is SQIVND in the germline V gene (reference sequence). This CDR3 has 14 amino acids. CDR3 residues: CASRVTGMNTEAFF. CDR3 DNA: TGTGCCAGTAGAGTGACAGGGATGAACACTGAAGCTTTCTTT.

This sequence joins TRBV5-6 and TRBJ2-2; TRBD2 is a possible D gene (6 bases). The CDR3 runs 16 residues. Looked up from germline, CDR1 is SGHDT and CDR2 is YYEEEE. The germline V and J ends were trimmed by 0 bases and 6 bases, with 15 bases remaining between them. CDR3 sequence reads: CASSLELAVVSGELFF. CDR3 in DNA: TGTGCCAGCAGCTTGGAACTAGCTGTAGTCTCCGGGGAGCTGTTTTTT.

The chain links TRBV27 to TRBJ1-1, with D perhaps matching TRBD1 (5 bases). Germline V CDR1 and CDR2: MNHEY, SMNVEV (reference sequence). The CDR3 length is 16 residues. The V and J ends lost 4 bases and 4 bases respectively, with 19 bases between them. This chain's CDR3 is CASSYLGSGGTTEAFF. Here the CDR3 DNA reads TGTGCCAGCAGTTATTTGGGGTCGGGGGGGACCACTGAAGCTTTCTTT.

The chain is built from TRBV11-2 and TRBJ1-3; D uncertain. This CDR3 region has 17 residues. CDR1 and CDR2 from the germline V gene are SGHAT and FQNNGV. V shed 0 bases and J shed 0 bases, with 12 bases lying between them. CDR3 nucleotide sequence: TGTGCCAGCAGCTTAGATCAGGTGGTTCTCTCTGGAAACACCATATATTTT. Its translation is CASSLDQVVLSGNTIYF.

The chain has TRBV2 and TRBJ2-1; 7 bases match TRBD2. Trimming removed 4 bases from V and 1 base from J; junction bases left unmatched: 1. CDR1 and CDR2 (germline): SNHLY, FYNNEI. The CDR3 is 14 amino acids. The DNA of the CDR3 is TGTGCCAGCAGTGGGGGGGGGTCCTACAATGAGCAGTTCTTC. This codes for CASSGGGSYNEQFF. Full variable domain (rest looked up from reference TRBV2 and TRBJ2-1): EPEVTQTPSHQVTQMGQEVILRCVPISNHLYFYWYRQILGQKVEFLVSFYNNEISEKSEIFDDQFSVERPDGSNFTLKIRSTKLEDSAMYFCASSGGGSYNEQFFGPGTRLTVL.

This clone has only one observation. The V gene is TRBV10-3, the J gene TRBJ2-7; D perhaps matches TRBD1 (6 bases). CDR1 and CDR2 from the germline V gene are ENHRY and SYGVKD. V dropped 4 bases and J dropped 2 bases, with 12 bases sitting between them. This CDR3 comprises 14 residues. CDR3 sequence (DNA): TGTGCCATCAGTGGGCAGGGGCGGACCTACGAGCAGTACTTC. It encodes CAISGQGRTYEQYF.

V gene TRBV27 combines with J gene TRBJ2-3; 7 nucleotides match TRBD1. The CDR3 runs 18 residues. Unmatched junction bases numbered 14, after V lost 5 bases and J lost 0 bases. Germline loops: CDR1 MNHEY, CDR2 SMNVEV (reference sequence). The CDR3 DNA follows: TGTGCCAGCAGTCTCTTTCTAGGACAGGAAAGGAGCACAGATACGCAGTATTTT. This gives the protein CASSLFLGQERSTDTQYF.

V gene TRBV5-1 combines with J gene TRBJ2-3, with 8 bases aligning to TRBD1. With V trimmed by 3 bases and J by 4 bases, 1 base remained unmatched. CDR3 size: 13 residues. Germline V gives CDR1 SGHRS, CDR2 YFSETQ. The DNA for the CDR3 is TGCGCCAGCAGCTCACAGGGGGCAGATACGCAGTATTTT. This translates into CASSSQGADTQYF.

The chain carries TRBV5-1 and TRBJ2-3; D is perhaps TRBD2 (6 bases). Trimming shortened V by 0 bases and J by 3 bases, and 11 bases separated the two germline ends. Germline CDR1 SGHRS, CDR2 YFSETQ. The length of the CDR3 is 15 residues. The CDR3 is CASSLGGGTTDTQYF. In DNA form, the CDR3 reads TGCGCCAGCAGCTTGGGAGGAGGGACTACAGATACGCAGTATTTT.

V is TRBV9 and J is TRBJ2-1; D remains unclear. V lost 0 bases and J 0 bases, leaving 7 bases between the germline ends. The germline V gene has CDR1 SGDLS and CDR2 YYNGEE. The CDR3 covers 15 residues. As DNA, the CDR3 is TGTGCCAGCAGCGTAGCGTCGAGCTCCTACAATGAGCAGTTCTTC. Amino acid sequence: CASSVASSSYNEQFF.

This chain uses TRBV29-1 with TRBJ2-2; 11 nucleotides align to TRBD2. The germline gives CDR1 SQVTM, CDR2 ANQGSEA. The CDR3 runs 16 residues. The V gene end was trimmed by 4 bases and the J gene end by 3 bases; junction bases not matched to a gene: 7. The CDR3, as DNA: TGCAGCGTTGCCTTCGGGACTAGCGGAGACACCGGGGAGCTGTTTTTT. Protein: CSVAFGTSGDTGELFF.

This clone was picked up one time. The chain joins TRBV28 to TRBJ1-4; D unclear. Germline CDR1 MDHEN, CDR2 SYDVKM. The CDR3 consists of 13 residues. Trimming took 3 bases from V and 8 from J, leaving 10 bases between them. The CDR3 here is CASSLAVWEKLFF. In nucleotides, the CDR3 is TGTGCCAGCAGTTTGGCGGTTTGGGAAAAACTGTTTTTT.